The 28 T cell receptor beta chains below were found in one sample sequenced in a study of spatial heterogeneity in lung cancer. Documented time point: sample taken at primary tumor resection. Unsorted tumor, nontumor lung tissue or cryopreserved PBMC supplied the whole RNA. TCRdb ran MiXCR on the 5' RACE reads and lists one entry per CDR3 protein. The repertoire consists of almost 75,000 distinct CDR3 sequences, with 13% occurring once and the leading ten covering approximately 7%. Sequencing used PBMCs, obtained at surgery. All receptors come from a male donor with early-stage non-small cell lung cancer.

V is TRBV5-1 and J is TRBJ2-7; the D gene is possibly TRBD2 (6 bases). V was cut by 2 bases and J by 5 bases, with 20 bases left in between. CDR3 length: 16 amino acids. Germline CDR1 is SGHRS and CDR2 is YFSETQ. CDR3 nucleotide sequence: TGCGCCAGCAGCTTATGGAGTGGCGCCGGGGGTAACGAGCAGTACTTC. This sequence encodes CASSLWSGAGGNEQYF.

In its sample, this clonotype was seen many times. The V gene is TRBV20-1, the J gene TRBJ2-1, with 12 positions matching TRBD2. The CDR3 consists of 16 residues. Germline V gives CDR1 DFQATT, CDR2 SNEGSKA (reference sequence). V was pared by 5 bases and J by 6 bases, with 11 bases of the junction left unmatched. The DNA of the CDR3 is TGCAGTGCTCCTCCGACTAGCGGGAGTAGAGCCAATGAGCAGTTCTTC. Translating it yields CSAPPTSGSRANEQFF.

Many counts were recorded for this clonotype. The chain couples TRBV30 to TRBJ1-4, with TRBD1 as a possible D gene (6 bases). The CDR3 has 13 amino acids. Germline CDR1 is GTSNPN and CDR2 is SVGIG (reference sequence). Trimming shortened V by 0 bases and J by 11 bases, and 13 bases separated the two germline ends. CDR3 sequence: CAWSVQGDGKLFF. In DNA, the CDR3 is TGTGCCTGGAGTGTACAGGGAGACGGGAAACTGTTTTTT.

The sample holds a few counts of this clonotype. The chain employs TRBV5-1 and TRBJ1-4; 8 bases are shared with TRBD1. V shed 4 bases, J shed 5 bases, and the junction held 19 bases outside the gene matches. CDR3 size: 19 residues. Germline V gene sequence: CDR1 SGHRS, CDR2 YFSETQ. The CDR3 loop reads CASSTLPGGYPLTNEKLFF. The CDR3 DNA reads TGCGCCAGCAGCACCCTACCAGGGGGCTACCCTCTGACGAATGAAAAACTGTTTTTT.

The chain couples TRBV5-4 to TRBJ2-1; D gene ambiguous. Germline CDR1 SGHNT, CDR2 YYREEE (reference sequence). Trimming removed 1 base from V and 10 bases from J, with 15 bases in between. The CDR3 has 14 residues. DNA of the CDR3: TGTGCCAGCAGCTTGACCCTCCCTTTGCGGGAGCAGTTCTTC. This codes for CASSLTLPLREQFF.

This clonotype was counted between two and nine times. This chain links TRBV30 with TRBJ2-5, with TRBD2 matching 11 bases. V shed 0 bases and J 5 bases; nucleotides not matched to a gene: 11. Looked up from germline, CDR1 is GTSNPN and CDR2 is SVGIG (reference sequence). This CDR3 is 17 amino acids long. The CDR3 coding sequence is TGTGCCTGGAGTGTACCGGCTAGCGGGAGGCGTGGGGAGACCCAGTACTTC. It specifies CAWSVPASGRRGETQYF. Full variable domain (outside the CDR3, taken from reference TRBV30 and TRBJ2-5): SQTIHQWPATLVQPVGSPLSLECTVEGTSNPNLYWYRQAAGRGLQLLFYSVGIGQISSEVPQNLSASRPQDRQFILSSKKLLLSDSGFYLCAWSVPASGRRGETQYFGPGTRLLVL.

The chain joins TRBV16 to TRBJ1-6; 8 bases are shared with TRBD1. Germline V gene sequence: CDR1 KGHSY, CDR2 FQNENV. Trimming took 4 bases from V and 7 from J; bases not matched to a gene: 9. The CDR3 spans 16 residues. Written as DNA, the CDR3 is TGTGCCAGCAGCCCGCTCCGGACAGGGACCAATTCACCCCTCCACTTT. Its translation is CASSPLRTGTNSPLHF.

The rearrangement uses TRBV5-1 and TRBJ2-5; no firm D call. The CDR3 has 16 residues. Trimming removed 2 bases from V and 1 base from J, with 15 bases in between. The germline CDR1 and CDR2 sequences are SGHRS and YFSETQ. The CDR3 reads CASSFYPAGSQETQYF. The CDR3 bases are TGCGCCAGCAGCTTCTACCCGGCAGGTTCCCAAGAGACCCAGTACTTC.

CDR3 sequence reads: CASSLIAVTDTQYF. The DNA for the CDR3 is TGTGCCAGCAGTTTAATTGCCGTCACGGATACGCAGTATTTT. The chain links TRBV12-3 or TRBV12-4 to TRBJ2-3, with D hard to call. The CDR3 is 14 amino acids. The germline V and J ends were trimmed by 2 bases and 6 bases, with 12 bases remaining between them.

The V gene is TRBV29-1, the J gene TRBJ2-3, with 8 bases lining up with TRBD2. This CDR3 is built from 13 residues. Germline V lookup: CDR1 SQVTM, CDR2 ANQGSEA. The junction had 8 bases not matched to a gene; V was cut back by 7 bases and J by 5 bases. The CDR3 loop is CSGRGGQGDTQYF. DNA of the CDR3: TGCAGCGGCCGGGGGGGGCAAGGAGATACGCAGTATTTT.

The gene calls are TRBV3-1 and TRBJ2-7; 11 bases align to TRBD2. The CDR3 is 16 amino acids. Germline V lookup: CDR1 LGHDT, CDR2 YNNKEL (reference sequence). After removal of 4 bases from V and 2 bases from J, the junction contained 7 bases not matched to a gene. CDR3 amino acids: CASSPSRLAGTYEQYF. The CDR3 nucleotides read TGTGCCAGCAGCCCCTCCCGACTAGCGGGGACCTACGAGCAGTACTTC.

This clonotype came up a few times. This chain links TRBV10-3 with TRBJ1-1; 8 nucleotides line up with TRBD1. Germline V CDR1 and CDR2: ENHRY, SYGVKD. The CDR3 has 12 residues. The junction had 0 bases not matched to a gene; V was cut back by 6 bases and J by 3 bases. CDR3 in amino acids: CAIRDRDTEAFF. The CDR3 DNA follows: TGTGCCATCAGGGACAGGGACACTGAAGCTTTCTTT.

This clonotype has more than one count but fewer than ten. This chain links TRBV4-1 with TRBJ1-2, with D possibly matching TRBD1 (6 bases). The CDR3 loop spans 14 amino acids. Trimming left V 0 bases short and J 3 bases short, with 8 bases between. CDR1 and CDR2 (germline): MGHRA, YSYEKL. CDR3: CASSQERGDYGYTF. For the CDR3, the DNA is TGCGCCAGCAGCCAAGAAAGGGGGGACTATGGCTACACCTTC.

The V gene is TRBV30, the J gene TRBJ1-1, with D hard to call. The CDR3 runs to 11 residues. Germline V CDR1 and CDR2: GTSNPN, SVGIG (reference sequence). V lost 5 bases, J lost 3 bases, and 7 bases lay in between. This chain's CDR3 is CAWDQDTEAFF. The CDR3 nucleotides read TGTGCCTGGGATCAGGACACTGAAGCTTTCTTT.

This clonotype occurred a few times. This rearrangement joins TRBV2 to TRBJ1-2; 12 bases map to TRBD1. Per the germline V gene, CDR1 is SNHLY and CDR2 is FYNNEI. V was clipped by 4 bases and J by 5 bases; unmatched bases: 11. The CDR3 runs 17 residues. CDR3 DNA sequence: TGTGCCAGCAGTGGAGGGACAGGGGGCGCGGTTGGATATGGCTACACCTTC. This gives the protein CASSGGTGGAVGYGYTF.

This sequence joins TRBV7-2 and TRBJ1-5, with D perhaps matching TRBD1 (5 bases). The CDR3 runs 15 residues. V was trimmed by 4 bases and J by 0 bases, leaving 10 bases between them. Germline V gene lookup returns CDR1 SGHTA and CDR2 FQGNSA. The CDR3 sequence: CASSSGAVSNQPQHF. The CDR3 nucleotides read TGTGCCAGCAGCTCCGGGGCGGTTAGCAATCAGCCCCAGCATTTT.

This clonotype showed up just a few times. The chain combines TRBV5-1 with TRBJ1-2; a weak D match, TRBD1 (5 bases). Trimming stripped 0 bases from V and 6 bases from J, with 12 bases between. The germline gives CDR1 SGHRS, CDR2 YFSETQ. CDR3 length equals 14 residues. For the CDR3, the DNA is TGCGCCAGCAGCTTGGGAGGGGCGTGGGATGGCTACACCTTC. Protein sequence: CASSLGGAWDGYTF.

This clonotype has only a few counts. The chain employs TRBV7-7 and TRBJ2-1; D unclear. Germline lookup yields CDR1 SSHAT and CDR2 FNYEAQ (reference sequence). CDR3 length: 13 residues. The V end lost 5 bases, the J end lost 5 bases, and 10 bases lay between the germline ends. CDR3: CASSPYTNNEQFF. CDR3 bases: TGTGCCAGCAGCCCGTACACCAACAATGAGCAGTTCTTC.

This clonotype was counted at least ten times. This sequence joins TRBV5-1 and TRBJ2-7; D is undetermined. This CDR3 contains 14 residues. Trimming left V 7 bases short and J 2 bases short, with 16 bases between. CDR1 is SGHRS and CDR2 is YFSETQ in the germline V gene. This chain's CDR3 is CASHPGSLAYEQYF. The CDR3 nucleotides read TGCGCCAGCCACCCCGGGTCCCTAGCCTACGAGCAGTACTTC.

This clonotype was seen a few times. V usage is TRBV20-1 and J usage is TRBJ2-7, with 11 bases fitting TRBD1. Germline CDR1 reads DFQATT; CDR2 reads SNEGSKA (reference sequence). This CDR3 comprises 18 residues. After removal of 5 bases from V and 4 bases from J, the junction contained 19 bases not matched to a gene. The CDR3 DNA sequence: TGCAGTGCTTCCCAACCAGGACGGGGACAGGGGGTCCGGTACGAGCAGTACTTC. Translated, it gives CSASQPGRGQGVRYEQYF.

This chain uses TRBV5-6 with TRBJ1-1; TRBD1 matches 9 bases. Germline V lookup: CDR1 SGHDT, CDR2 YYEEEE. V trimming: 3 bases; J trimming: 3 bases; junction bases outside the gene matches: 6. The CDR3 is made up of 15 amino acids. The CDR3 is CASSYQGQGYTEAFF. CDR3 DNA sequence: TGTGCCAGCAGCTACCAGGGACAGGGATACACTGAAGCTTTCTTT.

The chain uses TRBV7-3 and TRBJ2-2, with D possibly matching TRBD2 (5 bases). CDR1 SGHTA and CDR2 FQGTGA come from the germline V gene. The length of the CDR3 is 16 residues. Trimming removed 6 bases from V and 4 bases from J, with 18 bases in between. The CDR3 here is CASRYRAQGGTGELFF. The DNA for the CDR3 is TGTGCCAGCAGGTACCGGGCCCAAGGAGGCACCGGGGAGCTGTTTTTT.

The rearrangement joins TRBV6-7 to TRBJ2-1, with 14 bases that match TRBD2. TRBV6-7 qualifies as an ORF whose function is uncertain. With 0 bases clipped from V and 5 bases from J, the junction kept 3 bases outside the gene matches. The CDR3 spans 17 residues. CDR3 region: CASSYSTGLAGDNEQFF. CDR3 nucleotide sequence: TGTGCCAGCAGTTACTCGACGGGACTAGCGGGAGACAATGAGCAGTTCTTC.

This clonotype was observed at least ten times. The rearrangement uses TRBV25-1 and TRBJ1-6; 7 nucleotides match TRBD1. V lost 6 bases, J lost 4 bases, and 3 bases stayed unmatched. CDR3 size: 14 residues. Germline CDR1 MGHDK, CDR2 SYGVNS. The CDR3 loop reads CASRSTGYNSPLHF. In DNA form, the CDR3 reads TGTGCCAGCAGATCGACAGGGTATAATTCACCCCTCCACTTT.

V and J are TRBV6-2 or TRBV6-3 and TRBJ1-2; 7 bases agree with TRBD1. The CDR3 length is 13 residues. The V gene's germline CDR1 is MNHEY and CDR2 SVGEGT. V shed 6 bases, J shed 14 bases, and the junction held 15 bases outside the gene matches. The CDR3 region is CASRRRDREVGTF. The CDR3 nucleotides read TGTGCCAGCAGGCGAAGGGACAGAGAAGTAGGAACCTTC.

The chain has TRBV6-5 and TRBJ1-1, with D unclear. The V and J ends lost 0 bases and 0 bases respectively, with 8 bases between them. CDR1 is MNHEY, CDR2 SVGAGI, per germline. This CDR3 comprises 15 residues. The CDR3 is CASSYSGGMNTEAFF. The DNA of the CDR3 is TGTGCCAGCAGTTACTCCGGAGGGATGAACACTGAAGCTTTCTTT.

This clonotype came up a few times. The V and J genes are TRBV24-1 and TRBJ2-1; the match to TRBD2 covers 15 bases. The CDR3 covers 18 residues. The trim removed 2 bases at V and 5 bases at J, leaving 6 bases unmatched. From germline, CDR1 is KGHDR and CDR2 SFDVKD. The DNA for the CDR3 is TGTGCCACCAGTGATTCCGGACTAGCGGGAGGGCTCCACAATGAGCAGTTCTTC. Protein: CATSDSGLAGGLHNEQFF.

J is TRBJ2-3 and V is TRBV20-1, with 10 bases lining up with TRBD2. This CDR3 contains 15 residues. From germline, CDR1 is DFQATT and CDR2 SNEGSKA (reference sequence). The J segment lost 5 bases and the V segment lost 3 bases, leaving 8 bases of the junction unmatched. The CDR3 region is CSASPLAGVGDTQYF. The CDR3 coding sequence is TGCAGTGCTAGCCCCCTAGCGGGAGTAGGAGATACGCAGTATTTT.